This TCR beta chain emerged from a study of shared clonotypes between healthy human individuals. Study-wide points: Read depth was anticipated to influence clonotype sharing among donors. Rarefaction demonstrated incomplete sorted-subset sequencing despite large depth. Memory subsets had estimated richness that was generally smaller than that of naive subsets.

Naivety among CD8 cells was defined by CD45RO negativity and positive CCR7 selection, thereby excluding terminally differentiated effector memory CD45RA+ cells. Note on this clone: Its cognate antigen is unknown.

Under the authors' procedure: Filtering differed, since immunoSEQ gave only junction sequences and no quality scores. Clones were sequenced by immunoSEQ multiplex PCR, and TCRdb holds only the in-frame ones, with some missing. The V and J calls and the clone size are those of that table, but D and trimming were determined from the DNA. Among about 580,000 clones listed, roughly 98% were seen once. This CDR3 comprises 19 residues. Germline assignment: CDR1 SEHNR and CDR2 FQNEAQ (reference sequence). V dropped 10 bases and J dropped 6 bases, with 35 bases sitting between them. The TCR comes from a man aged 25-45 years in good health. Material: naive CD8+ T cells sorted from blood. The V and J genes are TRBV7-9 and TRBJ2-3, with D possibly called TRBD1 or TRBD2 (6 bases each). DNA of the CDR3: TGTGCCACCAAATTAGGGGGTCGGTCGGGTAGCGGCCTTCTTGATACGCAGTATTTT. It yields the protein CATKLGGRSGSGLLDTQYF.